These 7 T cell receptor beta chains originate from one sample sequenced in a study of OX40 agonist ivuxolimab in advanced cancers. Clones were read by immunoSEQ multiplex PCR, and TCRdb kept only the in-frame ones, dropping some. The sample includes more than 45,000 clones, more than 85% of them seen just once. The material was CD4+ or CD8+ T cells sorted from blood, obtained in a trial of the OX40 agonist ivuxolimab. The receptor set was obtained from an adult with an advanced solid tumor such as melanoma, head and neck, liver or kidney cancer.

This sequence joins TRBV5-6 and TRBJ2-3; 7 nucleotides match TRBD1. The CDR3 runs to 16 residues. Germline CDR1 is SGHDT and CDR2 is YYEEEE. Trimming at V came to 4 bases and at J to 4 bases, leaving 12 bases not matched to a gene. Here the CDR3 DNA reads TGTGCCAGCAGCCAATTCCGGGACAGAAGTCCAGATACGCAGTATTTT. Amino acids: CASSQFRDRSPDTQYF.

The V and J genes are TRBV15 and TRBJ1-1; D remains unclear. The CDR3 is 15 amino acids. CDR1 and CDR2 (germline): LNHNV, YYDKDF (reference sequence). Trimming cost V 0 bases and J 1 base, with 9 bases left between them. This chain's CDR3 is CATSRDKTKNTEAFF. The CDR3 DNA reads as TGTGCCACCAGCAGAGATAAGACCAAGAACACTGAAGCTTTCTTT.

This clone showed up just once. The chain carries TRBV13 and TRBJ1-3; D not certain. Per germline, CDR1 PRHDT and CDR2 FYEKMQ (reference sequence). The CDR3 is 15 amino acids. Trimming shortened V by 4 bases and J by 0 bases, and 10 bases separated the two germline ends. DNA for the CDR3: TGTGCCAGCAGCTCGCGGCAGCGCTCTGGAAACACCATATATTTT. As protein: CASSSRQRSGNTIYF.

This rearrangement joins TRBV30 to TRBJ2-3, with D unclear. Trimming took 1 base from V and 2 from J, leaving 7 bases between them. This CDR3 has 13 amino acids. Germline-derived CDR1 and CDR2 are GTSNPN and SVGIG (reference sequence). CDR3 coding DNA: TGTGCCTGGAGTGGTGGCTTCACAGATACGCAGTATTTT. Translating it yields CAWSGGFTDTQYF.

This clone appeared once. The chain recombines TRBV7-6 with TRBJ1-1, with D uncertain. This CDR3 has 14 amino acids. The ends were cut back, 1 base at V and 4 bases at J, with 10 bases in the middle. Per germline, CDR1 SGHVS and CDR2 FNYEAQ. Here the CDR3 reads CASSLVVWGTEAFF. Written as DNA, the CDR3 is TGTGCCAGCAGCTTAGTGGTCTGGGGCACTGAAGCTTTCTTT.

The chain links TRBV7-9 to TRBJ2-7; no firm D call. There are 17 residues in the CDR3. Germline CDR1 reads SEHNR; CDR2 reads FQNEAQ (reference sequence). Trimming shortened V by 2 bases and J by 3 bases, and 20 bases separated the two germline ends. CDR3 region: CASSLFPPRKSGYEQYF. CDR3 DNA: TGTGCCAGCAGCTTATTTCCCCCCAGGAAAAGTGGCTACGAGCAGTACTTC.

This clone was observed a handful of times. The J gene is TRBJ1-6, the V gene TRBV7-4, with a possible D match to TRBD1 (5 bases). Germline CDR1 SGHVT, CDR2 SQSDAQ. The CDR3 runs 15 residues. V was shortened by 3 bases and J by 6 bases, with 12 bases between the two germline ends. For the CDR3, the DNA is TGTGCCAGCAGCTTTTCTCAGGGAGGTAATTCACCCCTCCACTTT. It yields the protein CASSFSQGGNSPLHF.